Below, 6 T cell receptor beta chains from the same sample are listed, as sequenced in a study of blood T cell repertoires in COVID-19. Clones were sequenced by immunoSEQ multiplex PCR, and TCRdb holds only the in-frame ones, with some missing. The table includes around 100,000 clones, about 84% detected once. Sequenced: peripheral blood. The receptors come from a human donor in a cohort sampled during active COVID-19.

This sequence joins TRBV18 and TRBJ2-1; possible D gene TRBD2, 6 bases. Germline V gives CDR1 KGHSH, CDR2 LQKENI. Trimming removed 3 bases from V and 0 bases from J, with 12 bases in between. The CDR3 sequence is 16 residues long. CDR3 region: CASSPPGTGSYNEQFF. CDR3 DNA sequence: TGTGCCAGCTCACCTCCCGGGACTGGCTCCTACAATGAGCAGTTCTTC.

V and J are TRBV10-3 and TRBJ2-1, with 9 bases aligning to TRBD1. This CDR3 comprises 12 residues. Germline V CDR1 and CDR2: ENHRY, SYGVKD. V lost 6 bases and J lost 10; bases outside the gene matches: 4. The DNA of the CDR3 is TGTGCCATCAGCGACAGGGGGTACGAGCAGTTCTTC. It translates to CAISDRGYEQFF.

The rearrangement uses TRBV27 and TRBJ2-1; 7 bases match TRBD1. The CDR3 contains 15 residues. V gave up 1 base and J gave up 1 base; unmatched junction bases: 1. The germline gives CDR1 MNHEY, CDR2 SMNVEV (reference sequence). Written as DNA, the CDR3 is TGTGCCAGCAGTTTATACAGGGGATCCTACAATGAGCAGTTCTTC. Protein: CASSLYRGSYNEQFF.

V is TRBV11-3 and J is TRBJ1-1; 8 bases fit TRBD1. V trimming: 5 bases; J trimming: 12 bases; junction bases outside the gene matches: 8. The V gene's germline CDR1 is SGHNT and CDR2 YENEEA. This CDR3 is 12 amino acids long. CDR3 sequence reads: CASSQDRAVTFF. CDR3 bases: TGTGCCAGCAGCCAGGACAGGGCGGTAACTTTCTTT.

This chain links TRBV9 with TRBJ2-3; 7 bases align to TRBD1. This CDR3 region has 18 residues. V dropped 4 bases and J dropped 0; count of bases not matched to a gene: 14. Germline-derived CDR1 and CDR2 are SGDLS and YYNGEE. CDR3 bases: TGTGCCAGCAGCAAGGACCCCGGGACAGTGATTAGCACAGATACGCAGTATTTT. Translated, it gives CASSKDPGTVISTDTQYF.

The chain uses TRBV6-5 and TRBJ2-3; 8 bases align to TRBD1. The trim removed 10 bases at V and 4 bases at J, leaving 7 bases unmatched. The germline V gene encodes CDR1 MNHEY and CDR2 SVGAGI. The CDR3 covers 13 residues. The CDR3 nucleotides are TGTGCCACGACATTACAGGGGGCAGATACGCAGTATTTT. Its translation is CATTLQGADTQYF.